The clone carrying this T cell receptor beta chain was counted at least ten times. Via MiXCR, TCRdb re-called the PCR reads, giving one row per CDR3 protein. Here the sample spans several thousand distinct CDR3 sequences, 23% being singletons. V gave up 5 bases and J gave up 5 bases, with 9 bases separating them. The CDR3 contains 12 residues. The sample comes from a study of CXCR3 chemokines and chemotherapy response in bladder cancer. The clonotype originates from a human donor with bladder cancer that did not respond to neoadjuvant chemotherapy. The rearrangement joins TRBV12-3 or TRBV12-4 to TRBJ2-5, with no clear D. Specimen collection occurred from a patient whose treatment included neoadjuvant chemotherapy. The CDR3 DNA reads as TGTGCCAGCAGTCAGACCTCGGAGACCCAGTACTTC. Translated: CASSQTSETQYF.